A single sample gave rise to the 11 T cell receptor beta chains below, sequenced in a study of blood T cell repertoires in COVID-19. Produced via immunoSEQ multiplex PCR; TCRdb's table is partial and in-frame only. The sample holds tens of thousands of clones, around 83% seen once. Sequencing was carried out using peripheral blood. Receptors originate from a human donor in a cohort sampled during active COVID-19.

This chain's CDR3 is CASSPRSGSSTGELFF. The CDR3 DNA reads TGTGCCAGCAGCCCCCGAAGCGGGAGTAGCACCGGGGAGCTGTTTTTT. This chain connects TRBV7-6 to TRBJ2-2; TRBD2 matches 8 bases. This CDR3 has 16 residues. Looked up from germline, CDR1 is SGHVS and CDR2 is FNYEAQ. V lost 5 bases to trimming and J lost 4 bases; unmatched junction nucleotides: 9.

As DNA, the CDR3 is TGTGCCAGCATTTCTAGACAGGGGACCACTGAAGCTTTCTTT. This encodes CASISRQGTTEAFF. The J gene is TRBJ1-1, the V gene TRBV2; 8 bases match TRBD1. There are 14 residues in the CDR3. V trimming: 7 bases; J trimming: 4 bases; junction bases outside the gene matches: 8. Germline CDR1 reads SNHLY; CDR2 reads FYNNEI.

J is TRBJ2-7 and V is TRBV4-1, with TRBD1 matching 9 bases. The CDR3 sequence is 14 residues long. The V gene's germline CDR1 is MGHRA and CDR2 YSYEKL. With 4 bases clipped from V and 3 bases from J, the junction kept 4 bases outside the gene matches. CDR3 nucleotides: TGCGCCAGCAGCCTACTGGACAGGGGCTACGAGCAGTACTTC. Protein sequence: CASSLLDRGYEQYF.

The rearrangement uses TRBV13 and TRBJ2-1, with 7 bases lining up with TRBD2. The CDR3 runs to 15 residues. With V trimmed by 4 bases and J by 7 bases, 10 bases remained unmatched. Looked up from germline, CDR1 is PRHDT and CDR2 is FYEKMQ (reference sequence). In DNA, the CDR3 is TGTGCCAGCAGCTACGACTTGGGGGGGAGTAATGAGCAGTTCTTC. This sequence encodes CASSYDLGGSNEQFF.

For the CDR3, the DNA is TGTGCCAGCAGCTTAGGGACAGCAAAAATAACCCCTAGCACAGATACGCAGTATTTT. The encoded protein is CASSLGTAKITPSTDTQYF. The chain carries TRBV11-3 and TRBJ2-3, with a possible D match to TRBD1 (6 bases). Germline CDR1 is SGHNT and CDR2 is YENEEA. V was trimmed by 1 base and J by 0 bases, leaving 20 bases between them. CDR3 size: 19 residues.

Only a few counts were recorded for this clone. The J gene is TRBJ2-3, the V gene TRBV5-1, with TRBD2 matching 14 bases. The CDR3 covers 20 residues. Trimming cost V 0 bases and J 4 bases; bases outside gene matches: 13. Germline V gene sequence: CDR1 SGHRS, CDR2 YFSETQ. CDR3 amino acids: CASSLVYSGTSGRRSDTQYF. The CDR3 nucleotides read TGCGCCAGCAGCTTGGTCTATTCTGGGACTAGCGGGAGAAGGTCAGATACGCAGTATTTT.

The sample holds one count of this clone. CDR3 in DNA: TGTGCCAGCAGCACCCGACAGGGTTACCAAGAGACCCAGTACTTC. This translates into CASSTRQGYQETQYF. This chain links TRBV5-5 with TRBJ2-5, with 7 bases that match TRBD1. V lost 4 bases, J lost 0 bases, and 6 bases stayed unmatched. The CDR3 is made up of 15 amino acids. The germline V gene has CDR1 SGHKS and CDR2 YYEKEE (reference sequence).

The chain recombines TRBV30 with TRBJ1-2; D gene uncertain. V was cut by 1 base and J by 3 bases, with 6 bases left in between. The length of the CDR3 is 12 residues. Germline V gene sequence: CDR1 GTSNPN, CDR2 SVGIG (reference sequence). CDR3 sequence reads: CAWSEDYYGYTF. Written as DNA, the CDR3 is TGTGCCTGGAGTGAGGACTACTATGGCTACACCTTC. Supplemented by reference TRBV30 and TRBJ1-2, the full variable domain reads SQTIHQWPATLVQPVGSPLSLECTVEGTSNPNLYWYRQAAGRGLQLLFYSVGIGQISSEVPQNLSASRPQDRQFILSSKKLLLSDSGFYLCAWSEDYYGYTFGSGTRLTVV.

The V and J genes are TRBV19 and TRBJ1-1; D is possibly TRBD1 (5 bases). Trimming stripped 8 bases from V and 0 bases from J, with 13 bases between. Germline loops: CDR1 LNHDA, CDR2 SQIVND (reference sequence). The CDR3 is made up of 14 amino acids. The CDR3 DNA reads TGTGCCAGTGGGGCGGACAACATGAACACTGAAGCTTTCTTT. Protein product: CASGADNMNTEAFF.

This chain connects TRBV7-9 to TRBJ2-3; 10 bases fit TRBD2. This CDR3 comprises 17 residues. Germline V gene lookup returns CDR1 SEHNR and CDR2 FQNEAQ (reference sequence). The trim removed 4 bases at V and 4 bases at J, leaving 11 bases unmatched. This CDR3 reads CASSSLDLAGVADTQYF. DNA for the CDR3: TGTGCCAGCAGCTCATTGGATCTAGCGGGAGTCGCAGATACGCAGTATTTT.

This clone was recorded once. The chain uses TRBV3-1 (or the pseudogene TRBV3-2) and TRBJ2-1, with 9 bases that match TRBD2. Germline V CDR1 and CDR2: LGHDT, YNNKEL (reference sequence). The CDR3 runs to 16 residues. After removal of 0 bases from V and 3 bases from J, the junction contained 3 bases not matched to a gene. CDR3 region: CASSQDLAGLYNEQFF. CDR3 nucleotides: TGTGCCAGCAGCCAAGATCTAGCGGGACTCTACAATGAGCAGTTCTTC.